These 30 T cell receptor beta chains originate from one sample sequenced in a study of T cell repertoires in cytomegalovirus infection. TCRdb re-called the reads with MiXCR, one entry per CDR3 protein. The repertoire consists of 200,000 to 300,000 distinct CDR3 sequences, with about 5.9% occurring once and the leading ten covering around 6.5%. The specimen was PBMCs. The origin of the receptors is a human donor in good health (CMV status not recorded). Some clones in this sample may be carry-over from other donors' samples.

This clonotype was picked up many times. The chain joins TRBV29-1 to TRBJ2-1; 9 nucleotides align to TRBD1. CDR3 length: 14 residues. After removal of 4 bases from V and 6 bases from J, the junction contained 7 bases not matched to a gene. Germline V lookup: CDR1 SQVTM, CDR2 ANQGSEA. The DNA for the CDR3 is TGCAGCGTTGCCCCCGGGACAGGGCCCAATGAGCAGTTCTTC. Translation gives CSVAPGTGPNEQFF.

This clonotype showed up many times. This chain joins TRBV6-2 or TRBV6-3 and TRBJ1-1, with TRBD1 matching over 7 bases. The ends lost 8 bases at V and 0 bases at J; junction bases unmatched: 12. This CDR3 contains 16 residues. Per the germline V gene, CDR1 is MNHEY and CDR2 is SVGEGT. DNA of the CDR3: TGTGCCAGCCGCCTCCCGTTCAGGGGGTTGAACACTGAAGCTTTCTTT. It is translated as CASRLPFRGLNTEAFF.

In this sample, this clonotype turned up many times. This sequence joins TRBV7-2 and TRBJ2-1, with a weak D call TRBD1 (6 bases). The CDR3 has 12 amino acids. Germline CDR1 is SGHTA and CDR2 is FQGNSA. The V end was cut by 6 bases, the J end by 8 bases, with 11 bases between. The CDR3 DNA reads as TGTGCCAGCAGTTCACAGGGCCATGAGCAGTTCTTC. This translates into CASSSQGHEQFF.

This clonotype has a count of ten or more. The chain carries TRBV25-1 and TRBJ2-1; no clear D. Germline assignment: CDR1 MGHDK and CDR2 SYGVNS. The ends were cut back, 6 bases at V and 7 bases at J, with 10 bases in the middle. The CDR3 totals 12 residues. The CDR3 bases are TGTGCCAGCAGAAAAATGGGAAATGAGCAGTTCTTC. Its translation is CASRKMGNEQFF.

This clonotype has a count of ten or more. Written as DNA, the CDR3 is TGTGCCAGCAGCTTAGGGATACAAGAGACCCAGTACTTC. This gives the protein CASSLGIQETQYF. This chain uses TRBV7-2 with TRBJ2-5; D is ambiguous. Germline V gene data show CDR1 as SGHTA and CDR2 as FQGNSA. The CDR3 is made up of 13 amino acids. V gave up 1 base and J gave up 2 bases, with 5 bases separating them.

This clonotype has at least ten counts. V usage is TRBV14 and J usage is TRBJ2-3, with TRBD1 matching over 8 bases. Germline trimming cut 3 bases from V and 5 bases from J; bases unmatched to any gene: 7. The germline CDR1 and CDR2 sequences are SGHDN and FVKESK. The CDR3 length is 15 residues. The CDR3 DNA is TGTGCCAGCAGCCATCCCAGGGGGCCGTTAGATACGCAGTATTTT. Protein product: CASSHPRGPLDTQYF.

This clonotype showed up many times. A read error may account for a junction end that differs from germline. This chain uses TRBV6-2 or TRBV6-3 with TRBJ2-1; 8 bases match TRBD2. The V gene's germline CDR1 is MNHEY and CDR2 SVGEGT. This CDR3 region has 15 residues. This chain's CDR3 is CASSPAGGAKERRVF. The CDR3, as DNA: TGTGCCAGCAGTCCCGCCGGGGGGGCCAAAGAAAGGAGGGTCTTC.

Ten or more counts support this clonotype. This chain joins TRBV12-3 or TRBV12-4 and TRBJ2-1; TRBD2 matches at 8 bases. CDR3 length: 18 residues. V was pared by 3 bases and J by 9 bases, with 19 bases of the junction left unmatched. This CDR3 reads CASSFSPPGLAVRFEQFF. CDR3 DNA sequence: TGTGCCAGCAGTTTCTCCCCCCCCGGACTAGCAGTTCGTTTTGAGCAGTTCTTC.

This clonotype has at least ten counts. This rearrangement joins TRBV2 to TRBJ2-5; the D gene is possibly TRBD1 (6 bases). From germline, CDR1 is SNHLY and CDR2 FYNNEI. The CDR3 sequence is 14 residues long. The V end lost 8 bases, the J end lost 4 bases, and 17 bases lay between the germline ends. Here the CDR3 reads CASSEQGIGETQYF. For the CDR3, the DNA is TGTGCCAGCTCCGAGCAGGGGATAGGAGAGACCCAGTACTTC.

Ten or more counts support this clonotype. The rearrangement links TRBV30 to TRBJ2-5; tentatively, D is TRBD1 or TRBD2 (6 bases each). V was shortened by 3 bases and J by 1 base, with 12 bases between the two germline ends. The CDR3 has 14 residues. The germline CDR1 and CDR2 sequences are GTSNPN and SVGIG (reference sequence). For the CDR3, the DNA is TGTGCCTGGAGGGCGGGACATATCCAAGAGACCCAGTACTTC. It is translated as CAWRAGHIQETQYF.

This clonotype was observed at least ten times. CDR3 coding DNA: TGTGCCAGCAGCCCGCAGCTGAACACTGAAGCTTTCTTT. Amino acid sequence: CASSPQLNTEAFF. The V and J genes are TRBV7-2 and TRBJ1-1; D is ambiguous. V lost 5 bases to trimming and J lost 0 bases, with 7 bases between them. The CDR3 has 13 residues. From germline, CDR1 is SGHTA and CDR2 FQGNSA.

This clonotype has ten or more counts. The chain is built from TRBV2 and TRBJ2-7, with 9 nucleotides matching TRBD1. The CDR3 consists of 16 residues. V shed 6 bases and J 3 bases; nucleotides not matched to a gene: 12. Germline assignment: CDR1 SNHLY and CDR2 FYNNEI. DNA of the CDR3: TGTGCCAGCAGGAGGTCCCAGGACAGGGGAATCTACGAGCAGTACTTC. It encodes CASRRSQDRGIYEQYF.

This clonotype was observed many times. The chain links TRBV25-1 to TRBJ1-6; no definite D call. The V and J ends lost 1 base and 5 bases respectively, with 9 bases between them. Germline CDR1 MGHDK, CDR2 SYGVNS. The CDR3 extends over 15 amino acids. Here the CDR3 reads CASSEFGGDNSPLHF. CDR3 nucleotides: TGTGCCAGCAGTGAATTTGGCGGAGATAATTCACCCCTCCACTTT. Full variable domain (remainder filled in from reference TRBV25-1 and TRBJ1-6): EADIYQTPRYLVIGTGKKITLECSQTMGHDKMYWYQQDPGMELHLIHYSYGVNSTEKGDLSSESTVSRIRTEHFPLTLESARPSHTSQYLCASSEFGGDNSPLHFGNGTRLTVT.

This clonotype was seen at least ten times. This rearrangement joins TRBV12-3 or TRBV12-4 to TRBJ1-1, with 7 positions matching TRBD1. There are 13 residues in the CDR3. The J segment lost 7 bases and the V segment lost 7 bases, leaving 9 bases of the junction unmatched. The CDR3: CASTQTGSREAFF. The CDR3 DNA follows: TGTGCCAGCACCCAGACAGGGAGTCGTGAAGCTTTCTTT.

This clonotype was seen a handful of times. The CDR3 here is CASSPGLDVYEQFF. The CDR3 DNA reads as TGTGCCAGCAGTCCGGGACTAGATGTCTATGAGCAGTTCTTC. This rearrangement joins TRBV6-2 or TRBV6-3 to TRBJ2-1, with TRBD2 matching 8 bases. J was trimmed by 8 bases and V by 5 bases; bases with no gene match: 8. This CDR3 has 14 residues. Germline-derived CDR1 and CDR2 are MNHEY and SVGEGT.

This clonotype appeared a few times. The V and J genes are TRBV14 and TRBJ2-7, with D unclear. Trimming shortened V by 0 bases and J by 3 bases, and 9 bases separated the two germline ends. Germline V gene data show CDR1 as SGHDN and CDR2 as FVKESK. This CDR3 is 14 amino acids long. The CDR3 region has the DNA TGTGCCAGCAGCCAAGATTTGGCCAGCTACGAGCAGTACTTC. It is translated as CASSQDLASYEQYF.

CDR3 in DNA: TGTGCCAGTCGCTCGATGACAGGGACCAATTCACCCCTCCACTTT. It codes for CASRSMTGTNSPLHF. V gene TRBV6-2 or TRBV6-3 combines with J gene TRBJ1-6; 7 positions match TRBD1. In germline, CDR1 is MNHEY, CDR2 SVGEGT. Trimming removed 9 bases from V and 7 bases from J; junction bases left unmatched: 12. There are 15 residues in the CDR3.

This clonotype occurred many times. The V and J genes are TRBV10-3 and TRBJ1-5, with D unresolved. The CDR3 is 17 amino acids. The V end was cut by 0 bases, the J end by 0 bases, with 12 bases between. Germline V CDR1 and CDR2: ENHRY, SYGVKD. CDR3 sequence (DNA): TGTGCCATCAGTGAGTCAGACACAAGTCATAGCAATCAGCCCCAGCATTTT. As protein: CAISESDTSHSNQPQHF.

At least ten counts were recorded for this clonotype. The chain carries TRBV7-2 and TRBJ2-1, with TRBD2 matching over 9 bases. Germline CDR1 reads SGHTA; CDR2 reads FQGNSA. J gave up 6 bases and V 2 bases, and 8 bases lay outside the gene matches. The CDR3 has 16 amino acids. In DNA, the CDR3 is TGTGCCAGCAGCTTACGGGGCGGGGGGGGGGCCAATGAGCAGTTCTTC. Protein: CASSLRGGGGANEQFF.

At least ten counts were recorded for this clonotype. V usage is TRBV7-9 and J usage is TRBJ1-4; TRBD1 agrees at 8 bases. Per germline, CDR1 SEHNR and CDR2 FQNEAQ (reference sequence). The CDR3 consists of 15 residues. Trimming took 5 bases from V and 4 from J; bases not matched to a gene: 6. The CDR3 DNA reads as TGTGCCAGCAGCCCGGGGACAGGCGTTAATGAAAAACTGTTTTTT. This sequence encodes CASSPGTGVNEKLFF.

This clonotype was seen many times. In nucleotides, the CDR3 is TGTGCCAGCTCCCTGGGACTAGCGGTTGCAGATACGCAGTATTTT. This translates into CASSLGLAVADTQYF. The chain combines TRBV18 with TRBJ2-3; 11 bases align to TRBD2. V lost 6 bases to trimming and J lost 4 bases; unmatched junction nucleotides: 6. The CDR3 has 15 residues. Germline V CDR1 and CDR2: KGHSH, LQKENI.

The CDR3 sequence: CASSQSREGVPTYEQYF. The CDR3 nucleotides read TGCGCCAGCAGTCAATCGAGGGAGGGGGTGCCGACCTACGAGCAGTACTTC. The rearrangement uses TRBV23-1 and TRBJ2-7, with TRBD2 as a possible D gene (7 bases). TRBV23-1 is treated as an ORF (open reading frame) with a function not yet certain. The V end was cut by 0 bases, the J end by 2 bases, with 17 bases between. The CDR3 totals 17 residues.

This clonotype was recorded many times. This chain uses TRBV10-3 with TRBJ1-1; D remains ambiguous. V lost 5 bases and J lost 10, with 17 bases in between. The V gene's germline CDR1 is ENHRY and CDR2 SYGVKD. This CDR3 comprises 13 residues. CDR3 loop: CAISKDGSPPAFF. The CDR3 nucleotides read TGTGCCATCAGTAAAGACGGCTCCCCCCCAGCTTTCTTT.

In this sample, this clonotype turned up many times. V is TRBV5-6 and J is TRBJ2-2; 9 positions agree with TRBD1. The V segment lost 4 bases and the J segment 4 bases; nucleotides outside the gene matches: 2. The CDR3 loop spans 14 amino acids. From germline, CDR1 is SGHDT and CDR2 YYEEEE. The CDR3 coding sequence is TGTGCCAGCAGCCGACAGGGGGTCACCGGGGAGCTGTTTTTT. Translation gives CASSRQGVTGELFF. Supplemented by reference TRBV5-6 and TRBJ2-2, the full variable domain reads DAGVTQSPTHLIKTRGQQVTLRCSPKSGHDTVSWYQQALGQGPQFIFQYYEEEERQRGNFPDRFSGHQFPNYSSELNVNALLLGDSALYLCASSRQGVTGELFFGEGSRLTVL.

This clonotype was found many times. As DNA, the CDR3 is TGTGCCAGCAGTTTACTGCAAGAGACCCAGTACTTC. It encodes CASSLLQETQYF. V usage is TRBV28 and J usage is TRBJ2-5; no definite D call. Germline V CDR1 and CDR2: MDHEN, SYDVKM. This CDR3 is built from 12 residues. Trimming removed 2 bases at V and 2 bases at J, with 3 bases between.

This clonotype was detected many times. The chain combines TRBV28 with TRBJ1-4; D gene unclear. V dropped 4 bases and J dropped 8 bases, with 14 bases sitting between them. Germline values: CDR1 MDHEN, CDR2 SYDVKM. The CDR3 contains 14 residues. The CDR3 DNA reads TGTGCCAGCAGTTGGACCCTTAAGGGCGAAAAACTGTTTTTT. It yields the protein CASSWTLKGEKLFF.

This clonotype appeared many times. V usage is TRBV20-1 and J usage is TRBJ2-7; tentatively, D is TRBD1 (6 bases). The CDR3 runs 13 residues. V was trimmed by 1 base and J by 3 bases, leaving 10 bases between them. Germline CDR1 and CDR2: DFQATT and SNEGSKA (reference sequence). CDR3 sequence: CSARAGGGYEQYF. DNA of the CDR3: TGCAGTGCTAGAGCTGGGGGCGGCTACGAGCAGTACTTC.

In this sample, this clonotype turned up many times. The J gene is TRBJ2-7, the V gene TRBV7-9; D gene uncertain. Trimming took off 3 bases at V and 0 bases at J, with 3 bases between the two ends. The CDR3 has 12 amino acids. The germline V gene has CDR1 SEHNR and CDR2 FQNEAQ (reference sequence). The CDR3: CASSFISYEQYF. Written as DNA, the CDR3 is TGTGCCAGCAGCTTTATCTCCTACGAGCAGTACTTC. The full variable domain, its missing parts supplied by reference TRBV7-9 and TRBJ2-7, is DTGVSQNPRHKITKRGQNVTFRCDPISEHNRLYWYRQTLGQGPEFLTYFQNEAQLEKSRLLSDRFSAERPKGSFSTLEIQRTEQGDSAMYLCASSFISYEQYFGPGTRLTVT.

This clonotype was detected many times. This rearrangement joins TRBV6-6 to TRBJ2-5; D uncertain. This CDR3 has 15 amino acids. The V and J ends lost 0 bases and 1 base respectively, with 9 bases between them. CDR1 is MNHNY and CDR2 is SVGAGI in the germline V gene (reference sequence). The CDR3 is CASSYSETAQETQYF. CDR3 sequence (DNA): TGTGCCAGCAGTTACTCGGAAACGGCCCAAGAGACCCAGTACTTC.

This clonotype was seen at least ten times. This chain links TRBV20-1 with TRBJ1-5; no definite D call. This CDR3 is 17 amino acids long. The ends were cut back, 1 base at V and 4 bases at J, with 20 bases in the middle. The germline V gene has CDR1 DFQATT and CDR2 SNEGSKA (reference sequence). The CDR3 spells CSARAPPAGQKNQPQHF. The CDR3 bases are TGCAGTGCTAGAGCCCCCCCCGCTGGGCAGAAGAATCAGCCCCAGCATTTT.